This T cell receptor (beta chain) was found in a study of siplizumab effects on memory and regulatory T cells. Study-level findings and limits: Confirmatory evidence of suppressive function in proliferating siplizumab-culture Tregs was not obtained.

As concerns this clone: Its antigen is as yet unknown.

Profiling relied on immunoSEQ multiplex PCR, and the TCRdb table lists in-frame clones only, not all of them. This repertoire shows about 100,000 clones, more than 85% found once; its top ten account for 0.14% to 0.15%. The CDR3 sequence is 13 residues long. The trim removed 5 bases at V and 2 bases at J, leaving 2 bases unmatched. Germline V CDR1 and CDR2: MRHNA, SNTAGT. The rearrangement links TRBV6-4 to TRBJ1-2; 7 bases agree with TRBD1. Sequenced sample: CD4+ T cells sorted from blood. This TCR derives from a human donor in good health. CDR3 bases: TGTGCCAGCAGTCGACAGGGAAACTATGGCTACACCTTC. Translation gives CASSRQGNYGYTF.